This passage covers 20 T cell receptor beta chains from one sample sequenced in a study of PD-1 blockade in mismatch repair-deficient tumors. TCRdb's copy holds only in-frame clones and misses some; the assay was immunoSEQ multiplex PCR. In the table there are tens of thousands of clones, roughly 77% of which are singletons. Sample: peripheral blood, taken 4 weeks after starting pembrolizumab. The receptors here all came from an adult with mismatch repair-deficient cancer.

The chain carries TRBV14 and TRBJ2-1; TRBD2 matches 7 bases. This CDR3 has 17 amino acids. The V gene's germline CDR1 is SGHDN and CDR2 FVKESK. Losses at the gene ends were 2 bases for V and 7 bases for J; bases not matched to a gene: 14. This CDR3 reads CASSQYLGGSSGNEQFF. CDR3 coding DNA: TGTGCCAGCAGCCAATATCTCGGCGGGAGTTCAGGAAATGAGCAGTTCTTC.

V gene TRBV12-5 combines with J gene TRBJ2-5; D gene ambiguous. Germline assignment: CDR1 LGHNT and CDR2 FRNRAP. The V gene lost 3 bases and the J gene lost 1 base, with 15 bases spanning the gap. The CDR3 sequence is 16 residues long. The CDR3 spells CASGFRTPALQETQYF. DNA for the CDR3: TGTGCTAGTGGTTTTCGTACTCCAGCTCTCCAAGAGACCCAGTACTTC.

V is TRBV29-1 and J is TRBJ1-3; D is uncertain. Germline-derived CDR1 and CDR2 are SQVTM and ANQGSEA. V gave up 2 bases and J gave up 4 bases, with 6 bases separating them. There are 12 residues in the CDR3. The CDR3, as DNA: TGCAGCGTTGAAATTTCCGGAAACACCATATATTTT. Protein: CSVEISGNTIYF.

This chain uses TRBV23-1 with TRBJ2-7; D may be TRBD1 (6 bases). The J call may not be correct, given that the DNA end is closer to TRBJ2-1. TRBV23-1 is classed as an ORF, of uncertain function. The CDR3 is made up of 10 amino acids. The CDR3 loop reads CANPQGEQFF. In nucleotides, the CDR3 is TGCGCCAATCCACAGGGAGAGCAGTTCTTC.

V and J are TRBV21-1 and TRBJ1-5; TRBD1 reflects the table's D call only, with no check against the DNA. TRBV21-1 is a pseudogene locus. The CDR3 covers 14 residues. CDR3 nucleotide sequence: TGTGCCAGCAGCAAAGACGACACCCATCAGCCCCAGCATTTT. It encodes CASSKDDTHQPQHF.

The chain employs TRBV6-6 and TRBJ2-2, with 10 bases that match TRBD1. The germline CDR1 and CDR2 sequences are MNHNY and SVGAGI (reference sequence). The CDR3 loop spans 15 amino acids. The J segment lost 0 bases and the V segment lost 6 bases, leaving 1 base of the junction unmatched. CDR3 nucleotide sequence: TGTGCCAGCAGCGGACAGGGGGCGAACACCGGGGAGCTGTTTTTT. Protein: CASSGQGANTGELFF.

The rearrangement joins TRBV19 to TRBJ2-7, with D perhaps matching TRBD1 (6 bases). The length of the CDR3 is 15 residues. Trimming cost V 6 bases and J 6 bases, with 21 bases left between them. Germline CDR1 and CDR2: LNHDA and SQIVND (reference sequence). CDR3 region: CASSSAQGYSREQYF. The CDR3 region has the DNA TGTGCCAGTAGCTCAGCACAGGGATATTCGCGCGAGCAGTACTTC.

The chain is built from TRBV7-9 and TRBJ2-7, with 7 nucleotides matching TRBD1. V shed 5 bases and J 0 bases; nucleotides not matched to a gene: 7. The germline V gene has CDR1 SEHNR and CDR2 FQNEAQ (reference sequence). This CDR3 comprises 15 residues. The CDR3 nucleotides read TGTGCCAGCAGCATAAGACAGGGTAGCTCCTACGAGCAGTACTTC. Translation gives CASSIRQGSSYEQYF.

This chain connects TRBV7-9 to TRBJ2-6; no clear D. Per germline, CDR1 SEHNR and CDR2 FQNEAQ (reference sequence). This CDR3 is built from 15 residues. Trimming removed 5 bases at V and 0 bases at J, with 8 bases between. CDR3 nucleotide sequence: TGTGCCAGCAGCCCCAGGAACTCTGGGGCCAACGTCCTGACTTTC. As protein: CASSPRNSGANVLTF. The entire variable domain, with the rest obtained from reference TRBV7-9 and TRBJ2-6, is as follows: DTGVSQNPRHKITKRGQNVTFRCDPISEHNRLYWYRQTLGQGPEFLTYFQNEAQLEKSRLLSDRFSAERPKGSFSTLEIQRTEQGDSAMYLCASSPRNSGANVLTFGAGSRLTVL.

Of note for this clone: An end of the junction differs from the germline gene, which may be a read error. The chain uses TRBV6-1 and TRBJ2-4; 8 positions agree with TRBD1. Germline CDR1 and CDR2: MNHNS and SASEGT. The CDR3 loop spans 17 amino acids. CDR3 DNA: TGTGCCAGCAGCGAAGGTCGGCAGGGGGCGGGCAAAAACATTCAGTACTTC. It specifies CASSEGRQGAGKNIQYF.

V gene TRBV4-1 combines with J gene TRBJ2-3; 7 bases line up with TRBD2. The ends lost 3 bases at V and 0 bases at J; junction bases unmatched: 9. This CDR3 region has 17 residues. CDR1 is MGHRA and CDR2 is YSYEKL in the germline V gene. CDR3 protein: CASSHKTSGISTDTQYF. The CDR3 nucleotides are TGCGCCAGCAGCCACAAAACGAGCGGGATCAGCACAGATACGCAGTATTTT.

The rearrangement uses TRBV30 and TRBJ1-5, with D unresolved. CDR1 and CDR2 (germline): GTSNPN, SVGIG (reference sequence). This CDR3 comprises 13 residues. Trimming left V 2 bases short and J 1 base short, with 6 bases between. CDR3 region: CAWSWGSNQPQHF. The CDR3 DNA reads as TGTGCCTGGAGTTGGGGAAGCAATCAGCCCCAGCATTTT.

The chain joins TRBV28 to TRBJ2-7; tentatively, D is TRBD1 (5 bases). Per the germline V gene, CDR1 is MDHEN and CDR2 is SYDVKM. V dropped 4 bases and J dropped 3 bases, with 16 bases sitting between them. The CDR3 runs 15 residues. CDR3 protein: CASSSPPDSIYEQYF. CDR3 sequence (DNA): TGTGCCAGCAGTTCTCCCCCCGACAGTATCTACGAGCAGTACTTC.

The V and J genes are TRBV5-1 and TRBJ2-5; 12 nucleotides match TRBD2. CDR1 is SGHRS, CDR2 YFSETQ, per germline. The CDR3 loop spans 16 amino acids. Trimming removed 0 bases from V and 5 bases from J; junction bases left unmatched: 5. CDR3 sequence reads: CASSLAWTSGTETQYF. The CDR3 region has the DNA TGCGCCAGCAGCTTGGCGTGGACTAGCGGGACCGAGACCCAGTACTTC.

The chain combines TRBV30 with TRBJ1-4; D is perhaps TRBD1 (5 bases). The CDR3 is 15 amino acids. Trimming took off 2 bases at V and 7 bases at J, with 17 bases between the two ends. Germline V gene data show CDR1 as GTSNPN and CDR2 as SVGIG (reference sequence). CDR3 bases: TGTGCCTGGAGTCCTTCGGGCAGGGAAATTGAAAAACTGTTTTTT. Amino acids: CAWSPSGREIEKLFF.

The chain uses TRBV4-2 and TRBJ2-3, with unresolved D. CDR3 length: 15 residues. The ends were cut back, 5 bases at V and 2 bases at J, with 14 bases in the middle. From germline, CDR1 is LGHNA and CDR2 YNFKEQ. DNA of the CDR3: TGTGCCAGCAGCGGGGAACTGGCACACACAGATACGCAGTATTTT. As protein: CASSGELAHTDTQYF.

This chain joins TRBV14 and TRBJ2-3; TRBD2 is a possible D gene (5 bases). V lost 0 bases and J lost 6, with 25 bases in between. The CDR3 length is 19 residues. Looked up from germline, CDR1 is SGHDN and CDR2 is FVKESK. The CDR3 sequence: CASSQEGSGIPITWDTQYF. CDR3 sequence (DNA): TGTGCCAGCAGCCAAGAGGGGTCGGGGATCCCTATCACATGGGATACGCAGTATTTT.

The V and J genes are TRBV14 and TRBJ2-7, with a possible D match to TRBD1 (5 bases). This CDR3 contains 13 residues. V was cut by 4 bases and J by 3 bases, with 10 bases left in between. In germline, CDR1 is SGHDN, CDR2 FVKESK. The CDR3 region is CASSRQGSYEQYF. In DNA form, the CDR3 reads TGTGCCAGCAGCCGGCAGGGTAGCTACGAGCAGTACTTC.

CDR3 coding DNA: TGTGCCAGCAGCTTCCAGGGGCAAGATACGCAGTATTTT. This encodes CASSFQGQDTQYF. The V gene is TRBV5-5, the J gene TRBJ2-3; maybe TRBD1 (6 bases). This CDR3 is built from 13 residues. Per the germline V gene, CDR1 is SGHKS and CDR2 is YYEKEE (reference sequence). The ends were cut back, 2 bases at V and 5 bases at J, with 9 bases in the middle.

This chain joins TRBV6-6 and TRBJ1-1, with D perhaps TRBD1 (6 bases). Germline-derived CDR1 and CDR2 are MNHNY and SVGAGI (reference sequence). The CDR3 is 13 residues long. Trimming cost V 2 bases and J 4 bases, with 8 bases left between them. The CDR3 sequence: CASSYRGGTEAFF. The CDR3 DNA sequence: TGTGCCAGCAGTTACAGAGGGGGCACTGAAGCTTTCTTT.